This T cell receptor (beta chain) was identified in a study of T cell clones after liver transplantation. About the research overall: Standard immunosuppression, with no induction, continued until 12-24 months after transplant. Overall study findings and caveats: In two subjects, few donor cells limited the measurable donor-reactive repertoire. Migration into the graft, not deletion, may explain lost graft donor-reactive T cells.

CDR3 length: 16 residues. The V and J ends lost 3 bases and 6 bases, in that order; junction bases with no gene match: 11. Germline assignment: CDR1 MDHEN and CDR2 SYDVKM. Regarding this clone: Its antigen is unknown.

Sequenced by immunoSEQ multiplex PCR; TCRdb stores in-frame clones only, minus some. The sample lists about 20,000 clones, roughly 74% occurring once. Sample: CD8+ T cells from blood, taken more than 53 months after liver transplant. The chain combines TRBV28 with TRBJ1-5; 7 bases are a match to TRBD1. The clonotype was recovered from a human patient who received a liver transplant. Some T cells may be graft donor cells. CDR3 sequence: CASSLGQGGRRQPQHF. The CDR3 nucleotides are TGTGCCAGCAGTTTGGGCCAGGGGGGGCGCCGTCAGCCCCAGCATTTT.